The clone carrying this TCR beta chain was recorded at least ten times. Its specificity is not known. Germline CDR1 is SGHNT and CDR2 is YENEEA. The CDR3 covers 11 residues. V gave up 5 bases and J gave up 5 bases, with 6 bases separating them. This record comes from a study of T cells in Graves' hyperthyroidism and ophthalmopathy. The study, taken as a whole, reports: The model's output predicted ophthalmopathy at a median of roughly seven months prior to onset.

What was amplified from RNA transcripts were TCR beta CDR3 regions. HTBI primers were the set used in a first-round RT-PCR of the TCR CDR3. One entry per CDR3 protein, called by TCRdb with MiXCR from the multiplex PCR reads. Of about 360,000 distinct CDR3 sequences in the sample, around 14% were seen once. Across 18 months, stable Graves' hyperthyroidism was marked by no progression to ophthalmopathy. Uncontrolled infection, other autoimmune disease, pregnancy or lactation disqualified patients from enrolment. This chain joins TRBV11-3 and TRBJ1-1; D not certain. The clonotype originates from a woman under 30 with Graves' hyperthyroidism. The sequenced material came from blood. The chain's CDR3 is CASSQCTEAFF. CDR3 DNA: TGTGCCAGCAGCCAATGTACTGAAGCTTTCTTT.